This T cell receptor beta chain was obtained from a study of post-analysis software for immune sequencing data. The library was made from cDNA and included unique molecular identifiers. TCRdb used MiXCR to reprocess the PCR reads, holding one entry per CDR3 protein. In the table there are 180,000 or so distinct CDR3 sequences, 29% of which are singletons. As to this clonotype: Antigen: not known. Just one base apart from a much larger clone, this may be a read error.

This CDR3 has 17 amino acids. The germline gives CDR1 MNHNS, CDR2 SASEGT. Trimming removed 6 bases from V and 1 base from J, with 19 bases in between. General observations from the study: TRBV5-6, TRBV5-1 and TRBV20-1 belonged to a set of about five TRBV segments that were more frequent in patients than controls. Batch-mates among the samples co-clustered strongly by F measure. Normalized Chao1 diversity was significantly lower in multiple sclerosis patients than in controls.

The genes are TRBV6-1 and TRBJ2-1; D is possibly TRBD2 (6 bases). The sequence came from a girl younger than 18 with multiple sclerosis. Sequencing was performed on blood. CDR3 DNA: TGTGCCAGCAGCCCTGGACCGGGGAGGATTTCCTACAATGAGCAGTTCTTC. Translated: CASSPGPGRISYNEQFF.